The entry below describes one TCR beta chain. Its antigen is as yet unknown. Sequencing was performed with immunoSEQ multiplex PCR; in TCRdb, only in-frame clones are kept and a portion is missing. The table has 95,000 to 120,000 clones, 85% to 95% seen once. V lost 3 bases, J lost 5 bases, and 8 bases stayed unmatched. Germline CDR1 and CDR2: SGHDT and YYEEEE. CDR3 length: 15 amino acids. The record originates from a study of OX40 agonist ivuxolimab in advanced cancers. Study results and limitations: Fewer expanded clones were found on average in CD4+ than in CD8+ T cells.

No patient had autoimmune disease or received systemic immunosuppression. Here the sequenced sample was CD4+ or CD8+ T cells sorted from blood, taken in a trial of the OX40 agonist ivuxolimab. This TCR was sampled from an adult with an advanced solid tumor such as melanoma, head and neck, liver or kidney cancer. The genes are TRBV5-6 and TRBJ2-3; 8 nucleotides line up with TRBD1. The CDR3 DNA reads TGTGCCAGCAGCTGGGAAACAGGGGGTAAAGATACGCAGTATTTT. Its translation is CASSWETGGKDTQYF.